This is a list of T cell receptor beta chains from one sample in a study of identical twins. TCRdb ran MiXCR on the 5' RACE reads and lists one entry per CDR3 protein. Here the sample spans roughly 1,500,000 distinct CDR3 sequences, more than 30% being singletons. Sequencing was done on a sample of cord blood. The receptor set was obtained from a newborn girl in good health. CDR3s include the opening cysteine and the closing phenylalanine or tryptophan. Each record gives: D gene, J gene, clone size, V gene, CDR3 length, CDR3 DNA, CDR3 protein. D genes are given only for firm matches. Size values are once, few and many counts, or a class for expanded clones, and some rows have none.

TRBD2	TRBJ2-3	few	TRBV29-1	13	TGCAGCGTTGGCACTAGCGGGGCAGATACGCAGTATTTT	CSVGTSGADTQYF
TRBD2	TRBJ2-5	few	TRBV20-1	15	TGCAGTGCTGGAATACTAGCGGGGGGGCTCGAGACCCAGTACTTC	CSAGILAGGLETQYF
TRBD2	TRBJ2-1	once	TRBV7-9	17	TGTGCCAGCAGCTTAGAATTCGGCGGGGGTTCCTACAATGAGCAGTTCTTC	CASSLEFGGGSYNEQFF
.	TRBJ2-1	.	TRBV6-5	14	TGTGCCAGTCGACAGGTTATCTCCTACAATGAGCAGTTCTTC	CASRQVISYNEQFF
.	TRBJ2-3	.	TRBV5-1	15	TGCGCCAGCACCCTGAGGGTCGCTAGCACAGATACGCAGTATTTT	CASTLRVASTDTQYF
.	TRBJ2-3	.	TRBV7-2	17	TGTGCCAGCAGCTTGGGGGGGGCAGCGGCTCTCACAGATACGCAGTATTTT	CASSLGGAAALTDTQYF
TRBD1	TRBJ1-2	few	TRBV20-1	14	TGCAGTGCTAGAGACCGAGGGCACAGGGGTGGCTACACCTTC	CSARDRGHRGGYTF
TRBD2	TRBJ2-4	few	TRBV5-5	15	TGTGCCAGCAGCGCGTCACTAGCGGACAAAAACATTCAGTACTTC	CASSASLADKNIQYF
TRBD2	TRBJ2-5	few	TRBV4-1	16	TGCGCCAGCAGCCAAGGAGGACTAGCGGGAGTTGGGGAGCAGTACTTC	CASSQGGLAGVGEQYF
TRBD1	TRBJ1-1	.	TRBV29-1	16	TGCAGCGTTGAAGATCCCAGACAGGGATATATATCTGAAGCTTTCTTT	CSVEDPRQGYISEAFF
TRBD2	TRBJ2-3	.	TRBV6-2/TRBV6-3	16	TGTGCCGGCAGGCGGACTAGCGGGGGAAGAACAGATACGCAGTATTTT	CAGRRTSGGRTDTQYF
TRBD2	TRBJ2-1	.	TRBV25-1	19	TGTGCCAGCAGTGAATTAGTCGGGGGGCCGGGACTAGCGAACAATGAGCAGTTCTTC	CASSELVGGPGLANNEQFF
TRBD2	TRBJ2-1	few	TRBV3-1	15	TGTGCCAGCAGCCAATCCTTAAGCGGGGGCGATGAGCAGTTCTTC	CASSQSLSGGDEQFF
.	TRBJ1-2	.	TRBV12-3/TRBV12-4	16	TGTGCCAGCAGTTTAGCGGGTGGCAGCGGTAACTATGGCTACACCTTC	CASSLAGGSGNYGYTF
TRBD2	TRBJ2-5	.	TRBV20-1	16	TGCAGTGCTAGGCCTAGCGGGGGATCATACCAAGAGACCCAGTACTTC	CSARPSGGSYQETQYF
.	TRBJ1-6	.	TRBV4-1	15	TGCGCCAGCAGCCAAGAGAGAACCTATAATTCACCCCTCCACTTT	CASSQERTYNSPLHF
TRBD1	TRBJ2-3	.	TRBV12-3/TRBV12-4	18	TGTGCCAGCAGCTTTGACTCATACAGGGGGCGCGGCACAGATACGCAGTATTTT	CASSFDSYRGRGTDTQYF
.	TRBJ2-5	.	TRBV10-3	15	TGTGCCAGCGGGGACTTCCGGGACAGCCAAGAGACCCAGTACTTC	CASGDFRDSQETQYF
.	TRBJ1-2	.	TRBV25-1	15	TGTGCCAGCAGTGAAAGCTCAACAGCTAACTATGGCTACACCTTC	CASSESSTANYGYTF
.	TRBJ1-2	.	TRBV12-3/TRBV12-4	15	TGTGCCAGCAGTCCCTCCAACAGGGTCCTCTATGGCTACACCTTC	CASSPSNRVLYGYTF
TRBD2	TRBJ2-3	few	TRBV28	15	TGTGCCAGCAGTTTGGAGGCGGGAGCCGCAGATACGCAGTATTTT	CASSLEAGAADTQYF
.	TRBJ2-5	once	TRBV10-3	16	TGTGCCATCAGTGATTCTTTAGGAGCTCCCCCCGGGACCCAGTACTTC	CAISDSLGAPPGTQYF
TRBD1	TRBJ1-2	.	TRBV13	15	TGTGCCAGCACTTCCCGGGACAGGGGAATTGGGGGCTACACCTTC	CASTSRDRGIGGYTF
.	TRBJ2-5	few	TRBV20-1	14	TGCAGTGCTATCCCGGACACGTATGGAGAGACCCAGTACTTC	CSAIPDTYGETQYF
TRBD2	TRBJ2-7	.	TRBV28	15	TGTGCCAGCAGTTCCTCGGGGGGGCCCTTTTACGAGCGGTACTTC	CASSSSGGPFYERYF
.	TRBJ1-5	.	TRBV14	15	TGTGCCAGCAGCCGAGGAGGTTCAGGCGACCAGCCCCAGCATTTT	CASSRGGSGDQPQHF
.	TRBJ2-1	few	TRBV12-3/TRBV12-4	14	TGTGCCAGCAGCCCCACCCCGCAGGGCCATGAGCAGTTCTTC	CASSPTPQGHEQFF
.	TRBJ2-7	.	TRBV28	14	TGTGCCAGCGCTAAAGTGGGAGGAGACTACGAGCAGTACTTC	CASAKVGGDYEQYF
TRBD1	TRBJ1-4	.	TRBV4-2	15	TGTGCCAGCAGCCAAGATGACAGGGATGGTGAAAAACTGTTTTTT	CASSQDDRDGEKLFF
.	TRBJ1-1	.	TRBV25-1	12	TGTGCCAGCAGTGGTCGTGGGGGGGAAGCTTTCTTT	CASSGRGGEAFF
.	TRBJ1-2	.	TRBV4-2	14	TGTGCCAGCAGCCGAGAGGCGGACAGCTATGGCTACACCTTC	CASSREADSYGYTF
.	TRBJ2-7	.	TRBV4-1	15	TGCGCCAGCAGCCAGAGGAGCGGGCTCTCCTACGAGCAGTACTTC	CASSQRSGLSYEQYF